Here is one TCR beta chain with its context. Its antigen is not identified. This CDR3 spans 13 amino acids. Trimming shortened V by 9 bases and J by 4 bases, and 15 bases separated the two germline ends. The germline CDR1 and CDR2 sequences are SNHLY and FYNNEI. The protocol was immunoSEQ multiplex PCR, while the TCRdb copy is restricted to in-frame clones and leaves out a portion. The sample gives hundreds of thousands of clones, 86% of which show up once; 0.65% to 0.95% is in the top ten. The sample originates from a study of cytomegalovirus exposure and HLA in healthy donors. Findings and caveats of the study: The tendency of first-cohort TCR clusters to co-occur in the 120 or so validation repertoires emerged from a later analysis. Researchers counted 164 TCR beta chains as cytomegalovirus-associated.

This receptor was obtained from a woman between 18 and 29 years old in good health and CMV-seronegative. The chain is built from TRBV2 and TRBJ1-1, with D hard to call. The sample taken for sequencing was PBMCs. The CDR3 coding sequence is TGTGCCAGTCGCCTCGGAGATGGCACTGAAGCTTTCTTT. This encodes CASRLGDGTEAFF.